The clone carrying this T cell receptor beta chain was seen repeatedly, ten times or more. As yet, its antigen is unknown. The data were taken from a study of T-cell reconstitution after alpha-beta-depleted transplantation in children. Points from the study as a whole: From newly produced T cells came most of the T-cell counts and diversity one year after transplant. From surviving recipient T cells and thymic progenitors came the high day-60 TCRbeta diversity observed in some patients. There were reportedly several hundred expanded graft clones from which alpha-beta T cells came about two months after transplant.

Preparing the TCRbeta library involved the use of unique molecular identifiers. TCRdb re-derived calls from the PCR reads in MiXCR, one entry per CDR3 protein. The sample carries 330,000 or so distinct CDR3 sequences, 10% recorded once. Germline-derived CDR1 and CDR2 are SQVTM and ANQGSEA. The V and J ends lost 5 bases and 9 bases respectively, with 20 bases between them. This CDR3 comprises 14 residues. This chain joins TRBV29-1 and TRBJ2-1; D may be TRBD1 or TRBD2 (5 bases each). This TCR derives from a boy under two years old with acute myeloid leukemia, due to receive a stem cell transplant. This sample comprised PBMCs, obtained before TCRalphabeta/CD19-depleted stem cell transplant. The DNA for the CDR3 is TGCAGCGTTTTTCAGACGGGGCTGCTGGGTGAGCAGTTCTTC. Its translation: CSVFQTGLLGEQFF.